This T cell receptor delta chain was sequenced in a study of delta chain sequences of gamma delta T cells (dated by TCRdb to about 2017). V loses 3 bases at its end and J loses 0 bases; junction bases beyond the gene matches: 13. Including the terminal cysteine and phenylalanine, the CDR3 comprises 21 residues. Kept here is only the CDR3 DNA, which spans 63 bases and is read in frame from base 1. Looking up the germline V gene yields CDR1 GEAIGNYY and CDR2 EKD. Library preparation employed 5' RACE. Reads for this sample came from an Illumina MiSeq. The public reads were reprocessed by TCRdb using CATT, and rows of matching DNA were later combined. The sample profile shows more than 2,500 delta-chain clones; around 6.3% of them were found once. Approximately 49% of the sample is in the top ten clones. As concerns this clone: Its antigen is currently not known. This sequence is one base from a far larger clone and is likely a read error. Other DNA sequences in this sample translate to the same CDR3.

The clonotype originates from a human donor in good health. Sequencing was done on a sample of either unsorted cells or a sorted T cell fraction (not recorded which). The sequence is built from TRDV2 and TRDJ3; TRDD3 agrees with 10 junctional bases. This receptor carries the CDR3 CACDRVLGDGSSSWDTRQMFF. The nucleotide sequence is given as TGTGCCTGTGACCGAGTACTGGGGGATGGTTCTAGCTCCTGGGACACCCGACAGATGTTTTTC.